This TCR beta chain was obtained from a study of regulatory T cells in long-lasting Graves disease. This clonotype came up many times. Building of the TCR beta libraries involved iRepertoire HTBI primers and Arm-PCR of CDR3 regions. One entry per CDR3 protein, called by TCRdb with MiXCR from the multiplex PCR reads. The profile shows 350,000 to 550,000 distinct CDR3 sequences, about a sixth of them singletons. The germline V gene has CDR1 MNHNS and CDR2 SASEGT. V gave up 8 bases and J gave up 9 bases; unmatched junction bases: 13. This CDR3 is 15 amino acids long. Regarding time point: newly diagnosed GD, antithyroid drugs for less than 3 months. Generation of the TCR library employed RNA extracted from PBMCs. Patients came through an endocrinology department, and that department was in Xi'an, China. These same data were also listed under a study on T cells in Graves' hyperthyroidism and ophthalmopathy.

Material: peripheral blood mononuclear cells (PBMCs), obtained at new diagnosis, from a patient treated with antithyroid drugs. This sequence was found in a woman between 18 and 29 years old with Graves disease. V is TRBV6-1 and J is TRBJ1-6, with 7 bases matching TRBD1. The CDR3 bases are TGTGCCAGCCACCAGACAGGGCTGGTGGGTTCACCCCTCCACTTT. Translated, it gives CASHQTGLVGSPLHF.